A single sample is the source of the 2 T cell receptor beta chains below, sequenced in a study of blood T cell repertoires in COVID-19. Here immunoSEQ multiplex PCR was the method, and the copy in TCRdb shows in-frame clones only, minus some. The sample shows over 450,000 clones, 89% of them seen only once. The specimen was peripheral blood. The source is a man aged 18 to 30 with COVID-19, enrolled during active disease.

The chain combines TRBV3-1 (or the pseudogene TRBV3-2) with TRBJ2-7; maybe TRBD2 (6 bases). V lost 1 base, J lost 3 bases, and 13 bases lay in between. This CDR3 spans 15 amino acids. Germline lookup yields CDR1 LGHDT and CDR2 YNNKEL (reference sequence). CDR3 DNA: TGTGCCAGCAGCCAAGCCGGGGGAGCGAACTACGAGCAGTACTTC. Its translation is CASSQAGGANYEQYF.

The chain employs TRBV6-5 and TRBJ2-7, with 9 nucleotides matching TRBD2. Germline V CDR1 and CDR2: MNHEY, SVGAGI. The CDR3 is 15 residues long. V was clipped by 5 bases and J by 2 bases; unmatched bases: 7. The CDR3 reads CASSRLADKTYEQYF. Written as DNA, the CDR3 is TGTGCCAGCAGTCGACTAGCGGACAAGACCTACGAGCAGTACTTC.